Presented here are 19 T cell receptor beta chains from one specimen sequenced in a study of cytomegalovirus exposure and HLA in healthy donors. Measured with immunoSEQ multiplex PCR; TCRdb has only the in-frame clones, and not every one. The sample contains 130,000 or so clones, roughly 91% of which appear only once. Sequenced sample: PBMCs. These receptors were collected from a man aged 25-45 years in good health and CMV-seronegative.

The CDR3 DNA reads TGTGCCAGCAGAATCCGGGACAGGGGCTTTGGAGGGGCTTTCTTT. Protein sequence: CASRIRDRGFGGAFF. V and J are TRBV6-6 and TRBJ1-1; 10 nucleotides align to TRBD1. The V gene end was trimmed by 6 bases and the J gene end by 11 bases; junction bases not matched to a gene: 15. CDR3 size: 15 residues. The germline gives CDR1 MNHNY, CDR2 SVGAGI (reference sequence).

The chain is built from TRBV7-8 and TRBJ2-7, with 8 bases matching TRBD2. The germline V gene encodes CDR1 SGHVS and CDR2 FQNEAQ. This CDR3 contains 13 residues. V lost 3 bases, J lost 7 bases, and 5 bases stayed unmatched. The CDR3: CASSFGPGGEQYF. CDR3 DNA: TGTGCCAGCAGCTTTGGCCCGGGGGGGGAGCAGTACTTC.

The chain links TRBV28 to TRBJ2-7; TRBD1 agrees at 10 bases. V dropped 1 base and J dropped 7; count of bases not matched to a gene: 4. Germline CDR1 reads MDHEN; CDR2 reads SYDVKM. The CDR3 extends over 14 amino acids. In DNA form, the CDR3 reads TGTGCCAGCAGTTTATTGGGACAGGGGTATGAGCAGTACTTC. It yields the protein CASSLLGQGYEQYF.

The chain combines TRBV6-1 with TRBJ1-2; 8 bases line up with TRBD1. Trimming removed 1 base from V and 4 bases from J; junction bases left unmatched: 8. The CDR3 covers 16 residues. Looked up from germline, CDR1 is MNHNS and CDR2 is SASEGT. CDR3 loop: CASSEEWTGRVYGYTF. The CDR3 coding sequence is TGTGCCAGCAGTGAAGAGTGGACAGGGAGGGTCTATGGCTACACCTTC.

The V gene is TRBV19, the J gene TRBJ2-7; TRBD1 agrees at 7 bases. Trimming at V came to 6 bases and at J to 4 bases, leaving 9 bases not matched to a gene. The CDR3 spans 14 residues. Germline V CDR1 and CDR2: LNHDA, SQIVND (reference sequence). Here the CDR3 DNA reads TGTGCCAGTAGGTCCAGGGGGAGTGCTTACGAGCAGTACTTC. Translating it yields CASRSRGSAYEQYF.

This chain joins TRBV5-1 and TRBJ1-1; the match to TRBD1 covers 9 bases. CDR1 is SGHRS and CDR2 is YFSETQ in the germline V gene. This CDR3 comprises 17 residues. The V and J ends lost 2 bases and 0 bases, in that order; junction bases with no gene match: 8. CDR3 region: CASSLGDRALMNTEAFF. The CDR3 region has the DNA TGCGCCAGCAGCTTAGGGGACAGGGCTCTCATGAACACTGAAGCTTTCTTT.

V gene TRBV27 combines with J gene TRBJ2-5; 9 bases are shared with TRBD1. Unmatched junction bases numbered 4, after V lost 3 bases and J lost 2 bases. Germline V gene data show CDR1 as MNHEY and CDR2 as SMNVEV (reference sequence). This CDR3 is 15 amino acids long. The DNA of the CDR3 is TGTGCCAGCAGTTTTTCCGGGACAGGGCAAGAGACCCAGTACTTC. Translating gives CASSFSGTGQETQYF.

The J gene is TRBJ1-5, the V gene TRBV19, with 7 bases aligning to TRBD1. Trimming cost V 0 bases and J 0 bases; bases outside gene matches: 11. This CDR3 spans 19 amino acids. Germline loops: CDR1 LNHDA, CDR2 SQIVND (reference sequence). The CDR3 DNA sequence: TGTGCCAGTAGTATAGATCCCGTTCGGGACAGCATTAGCAATCAGCCCCAGCATTTT. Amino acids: CASSIDPVRDSISNQPQHF. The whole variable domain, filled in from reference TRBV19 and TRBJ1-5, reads DGGITQSPKYLFRKEGQNVTLSCEQNLNHDAMYWYRQDPGQGLRLIYYSQIVNDFQKGDIAEGYSVSREKKESFPLTVTSAQKNPTAFYLCASSIDPVRDSISNQPQHFGDGTRLSIL.

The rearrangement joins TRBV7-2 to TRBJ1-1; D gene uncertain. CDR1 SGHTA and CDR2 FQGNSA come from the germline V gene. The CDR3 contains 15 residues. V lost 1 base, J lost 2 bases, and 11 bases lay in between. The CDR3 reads CASSLVWLLNTEAFF. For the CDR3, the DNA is TGTGCCAGCAGCTTAGTGTGGCTGTTAAACACTGAAGCTTTCTTT.

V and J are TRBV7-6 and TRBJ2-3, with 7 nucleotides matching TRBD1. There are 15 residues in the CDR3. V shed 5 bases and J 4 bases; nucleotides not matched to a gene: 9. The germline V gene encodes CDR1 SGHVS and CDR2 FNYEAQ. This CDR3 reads CASSANRGSPDTQYF. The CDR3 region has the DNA TGTGCCAGCAGCGCGAACAGGGGAAGCCCAGATACGCAGTATTTT.

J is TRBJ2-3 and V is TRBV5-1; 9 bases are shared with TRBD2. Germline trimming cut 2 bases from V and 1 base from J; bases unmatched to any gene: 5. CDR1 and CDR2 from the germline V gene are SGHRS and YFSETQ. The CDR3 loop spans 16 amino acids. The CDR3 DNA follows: TGCGCCAGCAGCTTCTTAGCGGGGGAAGGCACAGATACGCAGTATTTT. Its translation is CASSFLAGEGTDTQYF.

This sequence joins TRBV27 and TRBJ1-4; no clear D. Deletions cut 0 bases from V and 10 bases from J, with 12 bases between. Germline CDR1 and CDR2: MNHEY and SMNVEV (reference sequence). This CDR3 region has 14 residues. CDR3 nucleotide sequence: TGTGCCAGCAGTTTATCGGGCGGGATTGGAAAACTGTTTTTT. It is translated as CASSLSGGIGKLFF.

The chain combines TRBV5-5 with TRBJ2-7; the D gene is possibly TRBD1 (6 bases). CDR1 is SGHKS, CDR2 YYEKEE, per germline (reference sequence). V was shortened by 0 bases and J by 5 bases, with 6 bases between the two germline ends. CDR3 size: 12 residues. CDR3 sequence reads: CASSLAGDEQYF. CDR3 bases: TGTGCCAGCAGCTTGGCAGGGGACGAGCAGTACTTC. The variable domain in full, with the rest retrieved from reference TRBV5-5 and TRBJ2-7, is DAGVTQSPTHLIKTRGQQVTLRCSPISGHKSVSWYQQVLGQGPQFIFQYYEKEERGRGNFPDRFSARQFPNYSSELNVNALLLGDSALYLCASSLAGDEQYFGPGTRLTVT.

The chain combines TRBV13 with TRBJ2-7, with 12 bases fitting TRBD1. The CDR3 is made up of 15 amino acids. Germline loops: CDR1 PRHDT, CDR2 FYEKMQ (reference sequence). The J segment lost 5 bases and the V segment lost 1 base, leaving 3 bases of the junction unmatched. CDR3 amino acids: CASSLVGTGGHEQYF. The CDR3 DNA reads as TGTGCCAGCAGCTTAGTTGGGACAGGGGGCCACGAGCAGTACTTC.

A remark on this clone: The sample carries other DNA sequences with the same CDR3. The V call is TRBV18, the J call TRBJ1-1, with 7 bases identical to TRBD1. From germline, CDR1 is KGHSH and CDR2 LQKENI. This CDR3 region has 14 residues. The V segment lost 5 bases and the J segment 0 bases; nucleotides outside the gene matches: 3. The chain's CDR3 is CASSRDSMNTEAFF. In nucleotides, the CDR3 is TGTGCCAGCTCAAGGGACAGCATGAACACTGAAGCTTTCTTT.

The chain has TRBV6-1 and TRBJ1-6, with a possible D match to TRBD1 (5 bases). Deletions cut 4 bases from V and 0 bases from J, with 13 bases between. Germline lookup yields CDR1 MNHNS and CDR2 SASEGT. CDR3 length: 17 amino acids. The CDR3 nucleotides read TGTGCCAGCAGTGGGCTGACAGCAAGCTCCTATAATTCACCCCTCCACTTT. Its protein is CASSGLTASSYNSPLHF.

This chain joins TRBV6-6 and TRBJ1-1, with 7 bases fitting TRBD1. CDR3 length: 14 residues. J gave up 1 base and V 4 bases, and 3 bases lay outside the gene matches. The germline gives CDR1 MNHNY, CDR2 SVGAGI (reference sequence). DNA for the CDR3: TGTGCCAGCAGTTCCGACAGGGAGAACACTGAAGCTTTCTTT. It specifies CASSSDRENTEAFF.

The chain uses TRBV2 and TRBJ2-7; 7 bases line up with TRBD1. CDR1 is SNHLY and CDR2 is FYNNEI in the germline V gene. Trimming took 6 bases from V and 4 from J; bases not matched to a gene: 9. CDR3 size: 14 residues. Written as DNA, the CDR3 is TGTGCCAGCAGAGCCACGGGGACAGCATACGAGCAGTACTTC. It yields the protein CASRATGTAYEQYF. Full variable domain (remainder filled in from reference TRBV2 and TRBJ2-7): EPEVTQTPSHQVTQMGQEVILRCVPISNHLYFYWYRQILGQKVEFLVSFYNNEISEKSEIFDDQFSVERPDGSNFTLKIRSTKLEDSAMYFCASRATGTAYEQYFGPGTRLTVT.

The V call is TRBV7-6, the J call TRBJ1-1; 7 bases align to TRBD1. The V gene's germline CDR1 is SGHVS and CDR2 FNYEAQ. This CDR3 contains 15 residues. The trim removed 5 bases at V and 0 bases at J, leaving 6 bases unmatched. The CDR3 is CASSRTGVLNTEAFF. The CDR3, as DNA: TGTGCCAGCAGCCGCACAGGGGTGTTGAACACTGAAGCTTTCTTT.